Presented here are 26 T cell receptor beta chains from one specimen sequenced in a study of T cells in Graves' hyperthyroidism and ophthalmopathy (dated 2019 in TCRdb). The protocol used for the library was multiplex PCR. Sequenced using an Illumina HiSeq 2000. Amplification of TCR beta CDR3 regions was carried out from RNA transcripts. For the first round of RT-PCR on the TCR CDR3, the HTBI primer set was used together with the Qiagen OneStep RT-PCR kit. The public reads were reprocessed in TCRdb via fastp at Q25 and MiXCR, keeping in-frame beta chains. Here each entry gathers all rows of one CDR3 protein and keeps the most common genes and DNA. Recorded for this sample are hundreds of thousands of distinct CDR3 sequences; 14% of them occurred a single time. The ten largest clones represent roughly a tenth of the sample. Sequencing was carried out using blood. These receptors were obtained from a woman aged 18-35 years with Graves' hyperthyroidism.

The rearrangement uses TRBV29-1 and TRBJ2-2, with D possibly matching TRBD1 (6 bases). The CDR3 is 14 amino acids. Germline CDR1 is SQVTM and CDR2 is ANQGSEA. Trimming took off 0 bases at V and 2 bases at J, with 7 bases between the two ends. This CDR3 is CSVEEGHNTGELFF. CDR3 DNA sequence: TGCAGCGTTGAAGAGGGACACAACACCGGGGAGCTGTTTTTT.

The chain has TRBV6-1 and TRBJ2-3; D might be TRBD2 (5 bases). CDR3 length: 14 amino acids. The germline V gene encodes CDR1 MNHNS and CDR2 SASEGT. V gave up 8 bases and J gave up 3 bases, with 15 bases separating them. In nucleotides, the CDR3 is TGTGCCAGCCGCCAAGACCGGAGGACAGATACGCAGTATTTT. This sequence encodes CASRQDRRTDTQYF.

In its sample, this clonotype was seen many times. The chain employs TRBV7-9 and TRBJ2-7; D might be TRBD1 (6 bases). Germline CDR1 SEHNR, CDR2 FQNEAQ (reference sequence). CDR3 length equals 16 residues. Trimming left V 3 bases short and J 3 bases short, with 18 bases between. DNA for the CDR3: TGTGCCAGCAGCTTCATTCCGACAGGAGATAGCTACGAGCAGTACTTC. Amino acids: CASSFIPTGDSYEQYF. Drawing the rest from reference TRBV7-9 and TRBJ2-7, the complete variable domain is DTGVSQNPRHKITKRGQNVTFRCDPISEHNRLYWYRQTLGQGPEFLTYFQNEAQLEKSRLLSDRFSAERPKGSFSTLEIQRTEQGDSAMYLCASSFIPTGDSYEQYFGPGTRLTVT.

This clonotype was detected a few times. The gene calls are TRBV19 and TRBJ1-1; 7 bases are a match to TRBD1. Trimming at V came to 4 bases and at J to 7 bases, leaving 12 bases not matched to a gene. Per the germline V gene, CDR1 is LNHDA and CDR2 is SQIVND (reference sequence). The CDR3 totals 15 residues. The CDR3 DNA follows: TGTGCCAGTAGTACCCCTAGACAGGGAACGGTTGAAGCTTTCTTT. The encoded protein is CASSTPRQGTVEAFF.

This clonotype was recorded at least ten times. The chain recombines TRBV27 with TRBJ1-1; TRBD1 might be the D (5 bases). V was clipped by 2 bases and J by 0 bases, with 10 bases between them. CDR1 and CDR2 from the germline V gene are MNHEY and SMNVEV (reference sequence). The CDR3 runs 15 residues. In DNA form, the CDR3 reads TGTGCCAGCAGTTTAAAGGAGGGGATGAACACTGAAGCTTTCTTT. It yields the protein CASSLKEGMNTEAFF.

This clonotype showed up many times. The chain employs TRBV11-2 and TRBJ2-4; no clear D. The CDR3 covers 13 residues. The V gene's germline CDR1 is SGHAT and CDR2 FQNNGV. V lost 0 bases and J lost 8, with 8 bases in between. CDR3 amino acids: CASSLERPDIQYF. The CDR3 DNA is TGTGCCAGCAGCTTAGAGAGACCGGACATTCAGTACTTC.

With regard to this clonotype: This may arise from a read error, as a much more abundant clone is one base away. The genes are TRBV5-1 and TRBJ2-1; maybe TRBD2 (5 bases). Germline loops: CDR1 SGHRS, CDR2 YFSETQ. CDR3 length: 13 amino acids. Trimming left V 1 base short and J 10 bases short, with 12 bases between. CDR3 DNA sequence: TGCGCCAGCAGCTTGCCGGGATCAGACGAGCAGTTCTTC. Translated, it gives CASSLPGSDEQFF.

In the case of this clonotype: This may be a read error, as it is one base from a much larger clone. This rearrangement joins TRBV3-2 to TRBJ2-2; TRBD2 was called by the table and not checked on the DNA. TRBV3-2 is flagged as a pseudogene. The CDR3 is 17 residues long. CDR3 DNA sequence: TGTGCCAGCAGCTGGGACGGGATTAGCGGGGACTACGGGGAGCTGTTTTTT. This encodes CASSWDGISGDYGELFF.

This clonotype was counted at least ten times. CDR3 loop: CSARGTGYDTQYF. CDR3 DNA sequence: TGCAGTGCTAGAGGGACAGGGTACGATACGCAGTATTTT. The chain carries TRBV20-1 and TRBJ2-3; 8 nucleotides align to TRBD1. V trimming: 1 base; J trimming: 6 bases; junction bases outside the gene matches: 3. The CDR3 covers 13 residues. In germline, CDR1 is DFQATT, CDR2 SNEGSKA (reference sequence).

This clonotype occurred many times. The chain combines TRBV7-2 with TRBJ2-2; the D gene is possibly TRBD1 (5 bases). Germline assignment: CDR1 SGHTA and CDR2 FQGNSA. The V end lost 5 bases, the J end lost 1 base, and 14 bases lay between the germline ends. This CDR3 contains 16 residues. CDR3 in amino acids: CASSLGVGWNTGELFF. The CDR3 coding sequence is TGTGCCAGCAGCCTAGGGGTGGGGTGGAACACCGGGGAGCTGTTTTTT. The full variable domain, its missing parts supplied by reference TRBV7-2 and TRBJ2-2, is GAGVSQSPSNKVTEKGKDVELRCDPISGHTALYWYRQSLGQGLEFLIYFQGNSAPDKSGLPSDRFSAERTGGSVSTLTIQRTQQEDSAVYLCASSLGVGWNTGELFFGEGSRLTVL.

The rearrangement joins TRBV18 to TRBJ1-1, with D possibly matching TRBD1 (5 bases). This CDR3 is 17 amino acids long. The V gene lost 3 bases and the J gene lost 10 bases, with 27 bases spanning the gap. CDR1 is KGHSH, CDR2 LQKENI, per germline. The CDR3 bases are TGTGCCAGCTCACCGTCCGCCGGTGATTTGGGGCGGTCTGGAGCTTTCTTT. Amino acids: CASSPSAGDLGRSGAFF.

This clonotype has just a few counts. The chain combines TRBV12-3 or TRBV12-4 with TRBJ1-5; no definite D call. V was pared by 6 bases and J by 0 bases, with 9 bases between. The CDR3 is 14 amino acids. The CDR3 is CASRLGASNQPQHF. CDR3 DNA sequence: TGTGCCAGCAGACTAGGTGCTAGCAATCAGCCCCAGCATTTT.

This sequence joins TRBV4-2 and TRBJ2-1; 11 bases are a match to TRBD1. Germline CDR1 and CDR2: LGHNA and YNFKEQ. The CDR3 spans 15 residues. The V segment lost 4 bases and the J segment 6 bases; nucleotides outside the gene matches: 5. CDR3 coding DNA: TGTGCCAGCAGCCTAGAGGGACAGGGGGTCAATGAGCAGTTCTTC. Its translation is CASSLEGQGVNEQFF.

There are many counts of this clonotype. The genes are TRBV29-1 and TRBJ2-3, with 13 bases aligning to TRBD2. The V gene's germline CDR1 is SQVTM and CDR2 ANQGSEA. The junction had 4 bases not matched to a gene; V was cut back by 7 bases and J by 6 bases. The CDR3 totals 13 residues. CDR3 residues: CSGRTSGSDTQYF. For the CDR3, the DNA is TGCAGCGGACGGACTAGCGGGAGTGATACGCAGTATTTT.

The chain links TRBV7-3 to TRBJ1-6; 8 bases agree with TRBD1. Trimming removed 0 bases from V and 10 bases from J; junction bases left unmatched: 8. CDR1 is SGHTA, CDR2 FQGTGA, per germline. The CDR3 runs 16 residues. The CDR3 loop reads CASSLTVPTGGSPLHF. As DNA, the CDR3 is TGTGCCAGCAGCTTAACAGTACCAACAGGGGGGTCACCCCTCCACTTT.

The CDR3 coding sequence is TGTGCCAGCATTCTGACAGGGGGTAGCAATCAGCCCCAGCATTTT. Amino acids: CASILTGGSNQPQHF. This chain uses TRBV6-1 with TRBJ1-5; 9 nucleotides agree with TRBD1. CDR1 MNHNS and CDR2 SASEGT come from the germline V gene. Trimming at V came to 7 bases and at J to 0 bases, leaving 4 bases not matched to a gene. The CDR3 is made up of 15 amino acids.

This clonotype was seen more than once but under ten times. The rearrangement uses TRBV13 and TRBJ1-3; D is ambiguous. Trimming took 0 bases from V and 0 from J, leaving 9 bases between them. Germline CDR1 is PRHDT and CDR2 is FYEKMQ (reference sequence). The CDR3 length is 16 residues. This CDR3 is CASSLGSGASGNTIYF. CDR3 sequence (DNA): TGTGCCAGCAGCTTAGGGTCAGGAGCCTCTGGAAACACCATATATTTT. Supplemented by reference TRBV13 and TRBJ1-3, the full variable domain reads AAGVIQSPRHLIKEKRETATLKCYPIPRHDTVYWYQQGPGQDPQFLISFYEKMQSDKGSIPDRFSAQQFSDYHSELNMSSLELGDSALYFCASSLGSGASGNTIYFGEGSWLTVV.

Ten or more counts support this clonotype. The rearrangement joins TRBV28 to TRBJ2-2; D possibly corresponds to TRBD2 (5 bases). The CDR3 has 16 amino acids. Germline lookup yields CDR1 MDHEN and CDR2 SYDVKM. V lost 5 bases and J lost 7, with 20 bases in between. This CDR3 reads CASSRGRALNGGELFF. The DNA for the CDR3 is TGTGCCAGCAGTCGCGGGCGGGCCCTAAATGGCGGGGAGCTGTTTTTT.

The rearrangement links TRBV5-1 to TRBJ2-1; 11 nucleotides match TRBD1. V lost 5 bases and J lost 6; bases outside the gene matches: 13. The CDR3 extends over 17 amino acids. From germline, CDR1 is SGHRS and CDR2 YFSETQ. The CDR3 here is CASRFRPADRGLNEQFF. The CDR3 nucleotides read TGCGCCAGCAGATTCAGACCGGCGGACAGGGGGCTCAATGAGCAGTTCTTC.

This clonotype was seen ten or more times. V is TRBV3-1 and J is TRBJ2-1; D perhaps matches TRBD2 (5 bases). CDR3 length: 17 amino acids. Trimming cost V 1 base and J 1 base, with 14 bases left between them. Germline V gene sequence: CDR1 LGHDT, CDR2 YNNKEL (reference sequence). DNA of the CDR3: TGTGCCAGCAGCCAAGCTCGAGGGAGCGGATCCTACAATGAGCAGTTCTTC. Amino acids: CASSQARGSGSYNEQFF.

The gene calls are TRBV28 and TRBJ2-1, with D unresolved. Germline V CDR1 and CDR2: MDHEN, SYDVKM. This CDR3 region has 13 residues. V shed 6 bases and J shed 3 bases, with 9 bases lying between them. CDR3 DNA: TGTGCCAGCAGACCAGGATTCTACAATGAGCAGTTCTTC. Protein product: CASRPGFYNEQFF.

V and J are TRBV19 and TRBJ2-7; 13 bases agree with TRBD2. J was trimmed by 2 bases and V by 8 bases; bases with no gene match: 3. The CDR3 runs 14 residues. CDR1 is LNHDA, CDR2 SQIVND, per germline (reference sequence). CDR3 region: CASRGTSGTYEQYF. The CDR3 bases are TGTGCCAGTCGGGGGACTAGCGGGACCTACGAGCAGTACTTC.

This rearrangement joins TRBV6-2 or TRBV6-3 to TRBJ2-2, with TRBD2 matching 9 bases. From germline, CDR1 is MNHEY and CDR2 SVGEGT. This CDR3 has 17 amino acids. V lost 3 bases, J lost 3 bases, and 8 bases stayed unmatched. The CDR3 is CASSYPNSGRDTGELFF. DNA of the CDR3: TGTGCCAGCAGTTATCCGAATAGCGGGAGAGACACCGGGGAGCTGTTTTTT.

The chain couples TRBV7-2 to TRBJ2-7, with 9 positions matching TRBD2. This CDR3 is 15 amino acids long. Per germline, CDR1 SGHTA and CDR2 FQGNSA. J was trimmed by 2 bases and V by 1 base; bases with no gene match: 3. In DNA, the CDR3 is TGTGCCAGCAGCTTAGGGGGACTAGCAACCTACGAGCAGTACTTC. The encoded protein is CASSLGGLATYEQYF.

This clonotype came up a few times. This chain connects TRBV12-3 or TRBV12-4 to TRBJ1-4, with D perhaps TRBD1 (6 bases). V was trimmed by 6 bases and J by 4 bases, leaving 18 bases between them. The CDR3 is 16 amino acids. The CDR3, as DNA: TGTGCCAGCAGCCCAGGACTCAGGGGTGGTAATGAAAAACTGTTTTTT. It codes for CASSPGLRGGNEKLFF.

At least ten counts were recorded for this clonotype. The chain links TRBV7-3 to TRBJ2-3; no clear D gene. The germline V gene encodes CDR1 SGHTA and CDR2 FQGTGA. The CDR3 sequence is 15 residues long. Trimming cost V 0 bases and J 2 bases, with 9 bases left between them. Written as DNA, the CDR3 is TGTGCCAGCAGCTTAACGAGACTTCTCACAGATACGCAGTATTTT. It specifies CASSLTRLLTDTQYF.